The clone carrying this TCR beta chain came up once. What it binds is unknown. The sample comes from a study of vaccination effects on CD4 cells after COVID-19. Ahead of sequencing, the ViraFEST assay grew antigen-specific CD4+ T cells using viral peptide pools. Isolating CD4+ T cells followed ten to eleven days of culture. Participants got two doses of BNT162b2 or mRNA-1273 vaccine. Vaccine recipients lacked prior SARS-CoV-2 infection and had negative nucleocapsid antibodies. There are 14 residues in the CDR3. The germline V gene encodes CDR1 LNHDA and CDR2 SQIVND (reference sequence). Trimming at V came to 6 bases and at J to 8 bases, leaving 10 bases not matched to a gene. Produced via immunoSEQ multiplex PCR; TCRdb's table is partial and in-frame only. The repertoire holds around 46,000 clones, with around 80% as singletons.

The sample here was CD4+ T cells from PBMCs cultured with HCoV-OC43 spike peptides, taken after COVID-19 vaccination. Subset here: HCoV-OC43 spike overlapping peptide pool stimulation. The receptor was derived from a human donor who received a COVID-19 vaccine. This rearrangement joins TRBV19 to TRBJ1-5; 7 bases align to TRBD1. CDR3 amino acids: CASRYRGYLEPQHF. CDR3 DNA sequence: TGTGCCAGTAGATACAGGGGCTACCTAGAGCCCCAGCATTTT.